These T cell receptor beta chains were read from a single sample in a study of identical twins. Via MiXCR, TCRdb re-called the 5' RACE reads, giving one row per CDR3 protein. The repertoire consists of 200,000 to 300,000 distinct CDR3 sequences, with over 9.5% occurring once and the leading ten covering 9% to 10%. Sequencing input: memory T cells sorted from blood. The receptors here all came from a man aged 45-65 years in good health. The CDR3 runs from the conserved cysteine through the conserved F or W. The D gene is left open where the match is weak. Some rows mark clone size as missing; the rest say once, few, many or name a class of expanded clone.

v_gene	d_gene	len	j_gene	abundance	CDR3aa	CDR3nt
TRBV20-1	TRBD1	15	TRBJ2-1	few	CSARGTGSTYNEQFF	TGCAGTGCTAGAGGGACAGGCAGTACCTACAATGAGCAGTTCTTC
TRBV7-2	TRBD2	14	TRBJ2-3	many	CASKVGRGTDTQYF	TGTGCCAGTAAGGTTGGGAGGGGCACAGATACGCAGTATTTT
TRBV4-2	NA	14	TRBJ2-2	once	CASSQDIGGGELFF	TGTGCCAGCAGCCAAGATATCGGAGGCGGGGAGCTGTTTTTT
TRBV7-9	NA	15	TRBJ1-4	NA	CASSLLGSPGEKLFF	TGTGCCAGCAGCTTACTGGGTAGCCCTGGGGAAAAACTGTTTTTT
TRBV5-5	NA	14	TRBJ2-3	NA	CASSRGSGLDTQYF	TGTGCCAGCAGCCGGGGGTCGGGGTTGGATACGCAGTATTTT
TRBV20-1	NA	14	TRBJ1-5	many	CSARSGQHNQPQHF	TGCAGTGCCCGTTCTGGACAGCACAATCAGCCCCAGCATTTT
TRBV4-2	TRBD1	15	TRBJ1-6	NA	CASSPFPGGNSPLHF	TGTGCCAGCAGCCCTTTCCCAGGGGGCAATTCACCCCTCCACTTT
TRBV7-8	NA	13	TRBJ2-7	many	CASSFQRTYEQYF	TGTGCCAGCAGCTTTCAGAGAACCTACGAGCAGTACTTC
TRBV28	TRBD2	15	TRBJ2-7	many	CASSSSSGNRYEQYF	TGTGCCAGCAGCTCATCTAGCGGGAATCGGTACGAGCAGTACTTC
TRBV6-5	TRBD1	17	TRBJ2-7	few	CASSYSRLGQGAYEQYF	TGTGCCAGCAGTTACTCGAGATTAGGACAGGGGGCCTACGAGCAGTACTTC
TRBV2	NA	14	TRBJ2-3	many	CASSVPPFTDTQYF	TGTGCCAGCAGTGTCCCCCCATTCACAGATACGCAGTATTTT
TRBV11-2	NA	13	TRBJ2-5	many	CASSFGRTETQYF	TGTGCCAGCAGCTTCGGACGAACAGAGACCCAGTACTTC
TRBV6-2/TRBV6-3	NA	14	TRBJ2-7	once	CASSPLWGPYEQYF	TGTGCCAGCAGCCCTTTGTGGGGGCCTTACGAGCAGTACTTC
TRBV21-1	NA	15	TRBJ2-6	NA	CASSKDLFGANVLTF	TGTGCCAGCAGCAAAGACCTCTTTGGGGCCAACGTCCTGACTTTC
TRBV4-2	TRBD2	16	TRBJ2-1	few	CASSQEDAGGYNEQFF	TGTGCCAGCAGCCAAGAAGATGCGGGAGGGTACAATGAGCAGTTCTTC
TRBV7-2	NA	15	TRBJ2-2	few	CASSQTGGPTGELFF	TGTGCCAGCAGCCAAACAGGAGGGCCGACCGGGGAGCTGTTTTTT
TRBV4-2	TRBD1	13	TRBJ1-2	many	CASSQDRGQGYTF	TGTGCCAGCAGCCAAGACAGGGGGCAAGGCTACACCTTC
TRBV6-1	TRBD2	14	TRBJ2-7	many	CASIGGSYSYEQYF	TGTGCCAGCATCGGGGGGTCGTACTCCTACGAGCAGTACTTC
TRBV5-1	NA	15	TRBJ1-6	NA	CASSSEVGGNSPLHF	TGCGCCAGCAGCTCCGAAGTGGGGGGCAATTCACCCCTCCACTTT
TRBV4-3	NA	15	TRBJ2-3	NA	CASSQDHGGTDTQYF	TGCGCCAGCAGCCAAGATCACGGGGGCACAGATACGCAGTATTTT
TRBV5-1	NA	14	TRBJ2-5	many	CASSLFVTAETQYF	TGCGCCAGCAGCTTGTTCGTTACTGCAGAGACCCAGTACTTC
TRBV7-2	TRBD2	16	TRBJ2-5	few	CASSWTSGGGQETQYF	TGTGCCAGCAGCTGGACTAGCGGGGGGGGCCAAGAGACCCAGTACTTC
TRBV4-3	TRBD1	15	TRBJ1-1	many	CASSQALGDRTEAFF	TGCGCCAGCAGCCAAGCTCTCGGGGACAGAACTGAAGCTTTCTTT
TRBV20-1	TRBD1	15	TRBJ1-1	few	CSAPAGTGQNTEAFF	TGCAGTGCCCCTGCCGGGACAGGACAAAACACTGAAGCTTTCTTT
TRBV18	NA	15	TRBJ1-1	NA	CASSPSQTENTEAFF	TGTGCCAGCTCACCATCCCAGACAGAGAACACTGAAGCTTTCTTT
TRBV7-2	TRBD2	17	TRBJ2-5	NA	CASSLMGVGGYQETQYF	TGTGCCAGCAGCTTAATGGGGGTGGGGGGGTACCAAGAGACCCAGTACTTC
TRBV20-1	NA	14	TRBJ2-7	few	CSASLQGRGAEQYF	TGCAGTGCTAGTTTGCAGGGGCGAGGGGCCGAGCAGTACTTC
TRBV2	NA	14	TRBJ2-1	few	CASTAFSSYNEQFF	TGTGCCAGCACTGCGTTTAGCTCCTACAATGAGCAGTTCTTC
TRBV7-9	TRBD2	15	TRBJ2-3	many	CASGKTSGITDTQYF	TGTGCCAGCGGAAAGACTAGCGGGATCACAGATACGCAGTATTTT
TRBV7-3	TRBD2	13	TRBJ2-1	few	CASSSIAGNEQFF	TGTGCCAGCAGTTCGATAGCGGGAAATGAGCAGTTCTTC
TRBV10-3	TRBD2	19	TRBJ2-3	few	CAISEPPTSGGNSTDTQYF	TGTGCCATCAGTGAGCCTCCGACTAGCGGGGGAAATAGCACAGATACGCAGTATTTT
TRBV6-2/TRBV6-3	NA	16	TRBJ2-7	many	CASRITGTQRPYEQYF	TGTGCCAGCAGAATAACGGGAACCCAAAGGCCCTACGAGCAGTACTTC
TRBV18	NA	14	TRBJ2-5	few	CASSQGNARETQYF	TGTGCCAGCTCACAAGGGAACGCCAGAGAGACCCAGTACTTC
TRBV7-8	NA	13	TRBJ1-2	many	CASSSPGSTPHTF	TGTGCCAGCAGCTCACCGGGCTCAACCCCACACACCTTC
TRBV9	TRBD1	15	TRBJ2-3	many	CASSIGQGDTDTQYF	TGTGCCAGCAGCATCGGACAGGGGGACACAGATACGCAGTATTTT
TRBV20-1	NA	14	TRBJ2-1	NA	CSARVGQNYNEQFF	TGCAGTGCTAGAGTCGGGCAGAACTATAATGAGCAGTTCTTC
TRBV7-2	NA	13	TRBJ1-5	NA	CASSDGKDQPQHF	TGTGCCAGCAGCGACGGGAAAGATCAGCCCCAGCATTTT
TRBV15	TRBD1	14	TRBJ2-3	NA	CATSTGTVTDTQYF	TGTGCCACCAGCACGGGGACAGTTACAGATACGCAGTATTTT
TRBV19	NA	14	TRBJ1-1	NA	CASSIDRGGTEAFF	TGTGCCAGTAGTATAGATCGGGGGGGCACTGAAGCTTTCTTT
TRBV5-6	TRBD2	15	TRBJ2-3	many	CASSASGRRTDTQYF	TGTGCCAGCAGCGCTAGCGGGAGAAGAACAGATACGCAGTATTTT
TRBV20-1	TRBD1	17	TRBJ2-3	NA	CSARGTGGQPSTDTQYF	TGCAGTGCTAGAGGGACAGGGGGCCAACCTAGCACAGATACGCAGTATTTT
TRBV4-1	NA	14	TRBJ1-1	many	CASTRQLDRSEAFF	TGCGCCAGCACCCGACAGTTGGATCGATCTGAAGCTTTCTTT
TRBV5-6	NA	15	TRBJ1-4	many	CASSGYREGSEKLFF	TGTGCCAGCAGCGGTTACAGGGAAGGGTCAGAAAAACTGTTTTTT
TRBV12-3/TRBV12-4	NA	14	TRBJ1-6	many	CASSPGVGASPLHF	TGTGCCAGCAGTCCTGGGGTCGGGGCTTCACCCCTCCACTTT
TRBV7-9	TRBD1	16	TRBJ2-1	few	CASSLALGGSYNEQFF	TGTGCCAGCAGCTTAGCGTTAGGGGGCAGCTACAATGAGCAGTTCTTC
TRBV12-3/TRBV12-4	TRBD2	16	TRBJ2-7	many	CASSATGSGRAVEQYF	TGTGCCAGCAGTGCCACAGGTAGCGGGAGGGCGGTGGAGCAGTACTTC
TRBV20-1	NA	13	TRBJ1-2	few	CSARRPGIYGYTF	TGCAGTGCTAGACGCCCAGGGATCTATGGCTACACCTTC
TRBV5-1	NA	15	TRBJ2-1	few	CASSFSLGSYNEQFF	TGCGCCAGCAGCTTCTCCCTTGGCTCCTACAATGAGCAGTTCTTC
TRBV5-6	NA	16	TRBJ1-2	few	CASSFISGGTSYGYTF	TGTGCCAGCAGCTTCATTTCCGGAGGGACCTCTTATGGCTACACCTTC
TRBV3-1	NA	13	TRBJ2-1	many	CASSARGTNKQFF	TGTGCCAGCAGCGCAAGGGGGACAAATAAGCAGTTCTTC